The T cell receptor (beta chain) under discussion was sequenced for a study of esophageal squamous cell carcinoma under preoperative chemotherapy. Study context: Both tumor-infiltrating lymphocytes and peripheral blood T cells were profiled.

Each CDR3 protein gets one entry after TCRdb re-called the PCR reads with MiXCR. The sample lists about 20,000 distinct CDR3 sequences; under 60% were seen once. Time point defined: after preoperative PTX-NDP chemotherapy. Preoperative chemotherapy with paclitaxel-nedaplatin was given to patients before surgery. The CDR3 is 14 residues long. Deletions cut 6 bases from V and 8 bases from J, with 17 bases between. Overall study results and limits: After treatment, tumor-infiltrating lymphocytes apparently came partly from blood T cells.

The sample holds many counts of this clonotype. Its antigen is not known. The origin of this receptor is a human donor with esophageal squamous cell carcinoma. The donor label of this sample is uncertain. The biological material was taken from a patient given preoperative chemotherapy. This chain uses TRBV12-3 or TRBV12-4 with TRBJ2-1; a weak D match, TRBD2 (5 bases). CDR3: CASSPGVSSDEQFF. The CDR3 nucleotides are TGTGCCAGCAGCCCCGGGGTTTCCTCCGATGAGCAGTTCTTC.